One T cell receptor beta chain is described in this entry. The protocol was immunoSEQ multiplex PCR, while the TCRdb copy is restricted to in-frame clones and leaves out a portion. Of 330,000 or so clones in the sample, around nine tenths are singletons; the top ten hold around 0.92%. The CDR3 consists of 11 residues. Trimming stripped 3 bases from V and 5 bases from J, with 7 bases between. CDR1 is DFQATT, CDR2 SNEGSKA, per germline (reference sequence). The sample belongs to a study of blood T cell repertoires in COVID-19. Shortly before study entry, within 2 weeks, exposed participants had met a COVID-19 case.

The gene calls are TRBV20-1 and TRBJ2-5; D is undetermined. Material for sequencing was PBMCs or T cells enriched from blood (not recorded which). This receptor was obtained from a woman aged 25-40 years who had been exposed to COVID-19. CDR3 coding DNA: TGCAGTGCTAGGGAGAAGGAGACCCAGTACTTC. Its protein is CSAREKETQYF.